Listed here are 21 T cell receptor beta chains from one sample, sequenced in a study of blood T cell repertoires in COVID-19 (dated by TCRdb to the early 2020s). The library was obtained by the immunoSEQ multiplex PCR assay. TCRdb took this table from immuneACCESS and kept in-frame rearrangements with V and J called. Such tables lack part of the clones; where checked against another copy, unresolved V genes explain under half of the gap, and the rest is unexplained. Counted in this sample were a few hundred thousand clones; about 83% of them appeared once. The ten biggest clones cover about 2% of the sample. Sequenced material: peripheral blood. Receptor source: a man aged 30 to 39 who had recovered from COVID-19.

The chain is built from TRBV9 and TRBJ2-5; D remains unclear. V was clipped by 4 bases and J by 5 bases, with 15 bases between them. CDR3 size: 14 residues. The germline V gene encodes CDR1 SGDLS and CDR2 YYNGEE. CDR3 sequence reads: CASSTGPRRETQYF. CDR3 sequence (DNA): TGTGCCAGCAGCACTGGGCCACGTCGGGAGACCCAGTACTTC.

The rearrangement links TRBV11-3 to TRBJ1-1, with TRBD1 matching 8 bases. V shed 4 bases, J shed 5 bases, and the junction held 6 bases outside the gene matches. There are 14 residues in the CDR3. In germline, CDR1 is SGHNT, CDR2 YENEEA. The DNA for the CDR3 is TGTGCCAGCAGCTCAGGGGGCATGGGAACTGAAGCTTTCTTT. It encodes CASSSGGMGTEAFF.

This clone was seen just once. The J gene is TRBJ1-5, the V gene TRBV20-1; D is unclear. The CDR3 contains 13 residues. The germline V gene has CDR1 DFQATT and CDR2 SNEGSKA (reference sequence). Trimming pared 3 bases from V and 0 bases from J, leaving 6 bases between. CDR3 loop: CSASADSNQPQHF. CDR3 DNA: TGCAGTGCTAGTGCAGATAGCAATCAGCCCCAGCATTTT.

In this sample, this clone turned up once. V gene TRBV6-1 combines with J gene TRBJ2-7; D remains unclear. The CDR3 has 14 residues. V dropped 2 bases and J dropped 0 bases, with 8 bases sitting between them. From germline, CDR1 is MNHNS and CDR2 SASEGT. Here the CDR3 reads CASSEIQYSYEQYV. CDR3 coding DNA: TGTGCCAGCAGTGAAATCCAGTACTCCTACGAGCAGTACGTC.

This chain connects TRBV5-8 to TRBJ2-2, with D unresolved. Germline CDR1 and CDR2: SGHTS and YDEGEE. This CDR3 is built from 14 residues. Trimming took off 5 bases at V and 0 bases at J, with 8 bases between the two ends. The CDR3 DNA is TGTGCCAGCAGGGAGATAGCGAACACCGGGGAGCTGTTTTTT. This gives the protein CASREIANTGELFF.

The gene calls are TRBV2 and TRBJ1-1; tentatively, D is TRBD1 (5 bases). The germline gives CDR1 SNHLY, CDR2 FYNNEI. The CDR3 totals 16 residues. With 2 bases removed from V and 0 bases from J, the gap between germline ends came to 13 bases. In nucleotides, the CDR3 is TGTGCCAGCAGTGAAAGAACAGGTAGTATGAACACTGAAGCTTTCTTT. It codes for CASSERTGSMNTEAFF.

J is TRBJ1-1 and V is TRBV27; TRBD1 matches at 11 bases. The germline V gene encodes CDR1 MNHEY and CDR2 SMNVEV (reference sequence). The CDR3 is 18 residues long. Trimming removed 1 base from V and 6 bases from J; junction bases left unmatched: 13. CDR3 in amino acids: CASSLYFSRTGGRPEAFF. In nucleotides, the CDR3 is TGTGCCAGCAGTTTATATTTTAGTCGGACAGGGGGCCGCCCTGAAGCTTTCTTT.

V usage is TRBV5-8 and J usage is TRBJ1-4; tentative D call: TRBD1 (5 bases). CDR1 is SGHTS, CDR2 YDEGEE, per germline. V shed 0 bases and J shed 5 bases, with 8 bases lying between them. This CDR3 spans 14 amino acids. The CDR3 DNA is TGTGCCAGCAGCTTGGGACAGACAAATGAAAAACTGTTTTTT. Its translation is CASSLGQTNEKLFF.

The count of this clone is one. The rearrangement links TRBV28 to TRBJ2-7; D is perhaps TRBD1 (6 bases). CDR3 length equals 14 residues. The V and J ends lost 5 bases and 1 base respectively, with 12 bases between them. CDR1 is MDHEN, CDR2 SYDVKM, per germline. CDR3 in amino acids: CASSQQDRSYEQYV. CDR3 coding DNA: TGTGCCAGCAGTCAACAGGACAGATCCTACGAGCAGTACGTC.

The sample holds a few counts of this clone. The rearrangement joins TRBV18 to TRBJ2-1, with TRBD2 matching 9 bases. Germline CDR1 is KGHSH and CDR2 is LQKENI. The CDR3 extends over 16 amino acids. V lost 3 bases, J lost 8 bases, and 11 bases stayed unmatched. CDR3 coding DNA: TGTGCCAGCTCACCGCGGGAAGCGGGGGGCCGCCATGAGCAGTTCTTC. Its translation is CASSPREAGGRHEQFF.

The chain combines TRBV5-6 with TRBJ2-7; D is ambiguous. Germline-derived CDR1 and CDR2 are SGHDT and YYEEEE. Trimming pared 0 bases from V and 6 bases from J, leaving 10 bases between. CDR3 length equals 13 residues. CDR3 sequence (DNA): TGTGCCAGCAGCTTGGTGTTAATGTCCGAGCAGTACTTC. It codes for CASSLVLMSEQYF.

V gene TRBV2 combines with J gene TRBJ2-5, with 9 bases fitting TRBD2. Trimming cost V 3 bases and J 5 bases; bases outside gene matches: 10. The CDR3 has 16 amino acids. The germline CDR1 and CDR2 sequences are SNHLY and FYNNEI. CDR3 nucleotides: TGTGCCAGCAGTGAGCGCCGTAGCGGGGGTTTGGAGACCCAGTACTTC. It codes for CASSERRSGGLETQYF.

The rearrangement uses TRBV2 and TRBJ1-5; D is ambiguous. Trimming pared 5 bases from V and 8 bases from J, leaving 22 bases between. The CDR3 has 16 residues. Germline assignment: CDR1 SNHLY and CDR2 FYNNEI. CDR3 in DNA: TGTGCCAGCAGTCCTGGACTCCAGCACCTCCAAGAGCCCCAGCATTTT. It is translated as CASSPGLQHLQEPQHF.

The chain is built from TRBV15 and TRBJ1-6; TRBD1 is a possible D gene (5 bases). The germline CDR1 and CDR2 sequences are LNHNV and YYDKDF (reference sequence). This CDR3 is 16 amino acids long. V lost 5 bases and J 0 bases, leaving 11 bases between the germline ends. The CDR3 DNA reads TGTGCCACCAGCGACGACAGATCCTCCTATAATTCACCCCTCCACTTT. Its translation is CATSDDRSSYNSPLHF.

The J gene is TRBJ1-2, the V gene TRBV11-1, with TRBD1 matching 8 bases. The junction had 6 bases not matched to a gene; V was cut back by 5 bases and J by 7 bases. The CDR3 loop spans 13 amino acids. Per the germline V gene, CDR1 is SGHAT and CDR2 is FQDESV (reference sequence). CDR3 nucleotides: TGTGCCAGCAGCCTCGGGACAGGCTTTGGCTACACCTTC. Protein sequence: CASSLGTGFGYTF.

Remarks on this clone: The germline gene is not matched at one end of the junction; a read error may be the cause. This chain links TRBV19 with TRBJ1-2; 7 positions match TRBD1. The CDR3 has 12 amino acids. The germline CDR1 and CDR2 sequences are LNHDA and SQIVND (reference sequence). The CDR3 loop is CAGSEGAPGYTF. For the CDR3, the DNA is TGTGCCGGTAGTGAGGGGGCTCCTGGCTACACCTTC.

The chain is built from TRBV11-2 and TRBJ2-7, with a possible D match to TRBD2 (5 bases). V shed 8 bases and J shed 1 base, with 18 bases lying between them. The CDR3 spans 15 residues. The germline V gene has CDR1 SGHAT and CDR2 FQNNGV. The CDR3 region has the DNA TGTGCCAGCGGAAGCCCCTTTCGGGGTTCCTACGAGCAGTACTTC. It translates to CASGSPFRGSYEQYF.

The chain employs TRBV18 and TRBJ2-1, with 9 bases matching TRBD2. Trimming removed 6 bases from V and 1 base from J; junction bases left unmatched: 16. CDR3 length equals 19 residues. Germline V gene data show CDR1 as KGHSH and CDR2 as LQKENI. In DNA, the CDR3 is TGTGCCAGCTCCCCCGGTGATAGCGGGGGAGTTGGTTCCTACAATGAGCAGTTCTTC. It translates to CASSPGDSGGVGSYNEQFF.

The genes are TRBV6-5 and TRBJ2-4; possibly TRBD1 for D (5 bases). CDR1 MNHEY and CDR2 SVGAGI come from the germline V gene. Trimming stripped 6 bases from V and 4 bases from J, with 13 bases between. This CDR3 contains 14 residues. The CDR3 DNA follows: TGTGCCAGCAGGCGGACATTGTCAAAAAACATTCAGTACTTC. Protein sequence: CASRRTLSKNIQYF.

The chain combines TRBV7-9 with TRBJ1-5; TRBD1 might be the D (5 bases). V was pared by 1 base and J by 7 bases, with 8 bases between. CDR3 length: 13 residues. The germline gives CDR1 SEHNR, CDR2 FQNEAQ (reference sequence). This chain's CDR3 is CASSLGGGQPQHF. DNA of the CDR3: TGTGCCAGCAGCTTAGGTGGGGGGCAGCCCCAGCATTTT. The full variable domain, completed using reference TRBV7-9 and TRBJ1-5, is DTGVSQNPRHKITKRGQNVTFRCDPISEHNRLYWYRQTLGQGPEFLTYFQNEAQLEKSRLLSDRFSAERPKGSFSTLEIQRTEQGDSAMYLCASSLGGGQPQHFGDGTRLSIL.

This clone was observed a single time. V gene TRBV9 combines with J gene TRBJ2-1; 12 bases align to TRBD2. Germline CDR1 reads SGDLS; CDR2 reads YYNGEE. The CDR3 is 15 amino acids. V shed 3 bases and J 5 bases; nucleotides not matched to a gene: 3. CDR3 sequence: CASSATSGGNNEQFF. CDR3 sequence (DNA): TGTGCCAGCAGCGCCACTAGCGGGGGGAACAATGAGCAGTTCTTC.